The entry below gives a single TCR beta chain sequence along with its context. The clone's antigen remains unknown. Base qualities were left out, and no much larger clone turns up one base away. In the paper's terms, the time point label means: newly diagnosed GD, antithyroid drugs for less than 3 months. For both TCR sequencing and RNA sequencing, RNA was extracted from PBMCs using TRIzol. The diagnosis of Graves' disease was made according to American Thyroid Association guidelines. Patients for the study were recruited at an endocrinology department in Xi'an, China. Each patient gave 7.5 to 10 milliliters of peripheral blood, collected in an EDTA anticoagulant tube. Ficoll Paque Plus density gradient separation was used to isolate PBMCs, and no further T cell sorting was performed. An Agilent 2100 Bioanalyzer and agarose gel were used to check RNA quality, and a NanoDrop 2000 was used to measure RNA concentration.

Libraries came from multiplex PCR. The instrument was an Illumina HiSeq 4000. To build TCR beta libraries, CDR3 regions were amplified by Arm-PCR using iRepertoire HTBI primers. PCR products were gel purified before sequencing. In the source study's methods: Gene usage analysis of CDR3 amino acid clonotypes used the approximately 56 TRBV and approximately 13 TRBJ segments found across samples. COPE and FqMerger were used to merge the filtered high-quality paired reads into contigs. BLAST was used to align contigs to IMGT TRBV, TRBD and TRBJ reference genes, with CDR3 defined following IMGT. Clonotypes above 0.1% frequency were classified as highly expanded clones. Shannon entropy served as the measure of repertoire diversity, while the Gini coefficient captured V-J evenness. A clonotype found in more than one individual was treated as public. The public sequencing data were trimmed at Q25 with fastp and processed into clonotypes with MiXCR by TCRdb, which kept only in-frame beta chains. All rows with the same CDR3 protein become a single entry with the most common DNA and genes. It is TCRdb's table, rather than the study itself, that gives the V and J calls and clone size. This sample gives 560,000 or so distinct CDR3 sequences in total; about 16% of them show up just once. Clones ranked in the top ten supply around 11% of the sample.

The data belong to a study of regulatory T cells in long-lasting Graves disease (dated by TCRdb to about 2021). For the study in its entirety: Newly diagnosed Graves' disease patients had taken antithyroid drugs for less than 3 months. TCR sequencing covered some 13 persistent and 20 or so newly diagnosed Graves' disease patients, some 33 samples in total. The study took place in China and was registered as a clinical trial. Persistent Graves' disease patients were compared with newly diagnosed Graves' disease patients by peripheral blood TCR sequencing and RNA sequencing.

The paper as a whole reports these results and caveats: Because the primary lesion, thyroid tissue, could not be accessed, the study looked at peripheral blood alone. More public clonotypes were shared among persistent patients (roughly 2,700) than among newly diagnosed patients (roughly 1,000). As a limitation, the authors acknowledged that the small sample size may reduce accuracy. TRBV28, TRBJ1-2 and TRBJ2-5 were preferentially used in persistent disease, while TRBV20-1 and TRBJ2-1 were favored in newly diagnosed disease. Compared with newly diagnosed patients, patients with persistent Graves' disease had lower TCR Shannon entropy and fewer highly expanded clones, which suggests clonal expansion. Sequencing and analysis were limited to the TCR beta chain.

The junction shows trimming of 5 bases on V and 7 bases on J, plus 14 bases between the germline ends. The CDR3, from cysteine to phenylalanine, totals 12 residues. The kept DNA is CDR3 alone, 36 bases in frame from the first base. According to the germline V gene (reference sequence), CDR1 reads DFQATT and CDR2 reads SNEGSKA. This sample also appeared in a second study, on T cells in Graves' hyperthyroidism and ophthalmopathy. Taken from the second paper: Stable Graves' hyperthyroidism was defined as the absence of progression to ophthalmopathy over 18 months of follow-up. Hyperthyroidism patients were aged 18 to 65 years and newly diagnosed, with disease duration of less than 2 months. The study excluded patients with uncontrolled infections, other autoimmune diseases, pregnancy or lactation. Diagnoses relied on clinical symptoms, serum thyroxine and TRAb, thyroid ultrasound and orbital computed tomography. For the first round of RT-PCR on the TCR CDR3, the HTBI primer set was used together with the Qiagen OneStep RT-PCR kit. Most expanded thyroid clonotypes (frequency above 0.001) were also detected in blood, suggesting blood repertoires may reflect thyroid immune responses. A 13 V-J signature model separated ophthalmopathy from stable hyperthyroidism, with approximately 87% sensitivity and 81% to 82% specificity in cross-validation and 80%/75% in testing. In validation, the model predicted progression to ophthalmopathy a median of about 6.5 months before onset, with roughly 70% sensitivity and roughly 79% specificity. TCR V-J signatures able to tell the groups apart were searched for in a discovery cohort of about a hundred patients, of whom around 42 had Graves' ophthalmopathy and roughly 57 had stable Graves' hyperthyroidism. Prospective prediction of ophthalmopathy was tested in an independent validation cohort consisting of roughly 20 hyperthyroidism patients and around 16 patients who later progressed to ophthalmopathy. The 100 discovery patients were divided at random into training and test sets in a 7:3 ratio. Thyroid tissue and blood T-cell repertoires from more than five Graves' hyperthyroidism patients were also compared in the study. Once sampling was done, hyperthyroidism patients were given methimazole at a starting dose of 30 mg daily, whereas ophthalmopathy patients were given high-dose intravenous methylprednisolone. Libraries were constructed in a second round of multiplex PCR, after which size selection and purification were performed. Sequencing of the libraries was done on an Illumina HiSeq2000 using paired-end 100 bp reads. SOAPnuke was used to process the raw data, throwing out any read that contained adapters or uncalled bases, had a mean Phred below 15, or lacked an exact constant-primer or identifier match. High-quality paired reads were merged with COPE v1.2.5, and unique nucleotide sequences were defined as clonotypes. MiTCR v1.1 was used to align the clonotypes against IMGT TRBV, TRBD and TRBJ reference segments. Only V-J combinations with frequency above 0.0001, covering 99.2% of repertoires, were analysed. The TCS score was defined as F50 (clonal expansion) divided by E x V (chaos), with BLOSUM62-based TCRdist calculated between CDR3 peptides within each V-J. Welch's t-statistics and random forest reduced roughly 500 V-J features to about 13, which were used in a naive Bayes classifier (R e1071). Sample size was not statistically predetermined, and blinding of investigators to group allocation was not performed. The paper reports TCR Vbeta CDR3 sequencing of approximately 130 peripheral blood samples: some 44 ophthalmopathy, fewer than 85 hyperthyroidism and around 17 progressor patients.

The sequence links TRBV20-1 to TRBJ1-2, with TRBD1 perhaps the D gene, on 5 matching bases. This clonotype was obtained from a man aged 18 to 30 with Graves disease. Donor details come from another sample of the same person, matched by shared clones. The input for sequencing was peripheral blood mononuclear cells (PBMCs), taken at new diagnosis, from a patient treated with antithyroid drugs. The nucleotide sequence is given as TGCAGTGCTCCCCAGGGTCTTCGTGGCTACACCTTC. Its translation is CSAPQGLRGYTF.